This entry lists 18 T cell receptor beta chains sequenced from one sample in a study of CD4+ T cells in melanoma. Method: immunoSEQ multiplex PCR; TCRdb's copy keeps in-frame clones and lacks some. The repertoire holds 20,000 to 25,000 clones, with around 80% as singletons. Sequencing was done on a sample of cells from a culture (not recorded whether cultured in vitro). These receptors were obtained from a human donor with melanoma.

This chain connects TRBV6-1 to TRBJ2-5; D perhaps matches TRBD1 (6 bases). The CDR3 length is 13 residues. In germline, CDR1 is MNHNS, CDR2 SASEGT. V was clipped by 7 bases and J by 1 base, with 10 bases between them. CDR3 DNA sequence: TGTGCCAGCACTAGGACAGCCCAAGAGACCCAGTACTTC. Protein: CASTRTAQETQYF.

The chain links TRBV7-8 to TRBJ2-7, with a weak D call TRBD2 (6 bases). The germline V and J ends were trimmed by 5 bases and 0 bases, with 14 bases remaining between them. From germline, CDR1 is SGHVS and CDR2 FQNEAQ. This CDR3 region has 15 residues. The CDR3 coding sequence is TGTGCCAGCAGCCTGGAGGGATGGGTCTCCTACGAGCAGTACTTC. This sequence encodes CASSLEGWVSYEQYF.

The chain carries TRBV5-8 and TRBJ1-5; possible D gene TRBD1, 5 bases. Germline V gene data show CDR1 as SGHTS and CDR2 as YDEGEE. The CDR3 length is 15 residues. V was shortened by 4 bases and J by 7 bases, with 18 bases between the two germline ends. CDR3 in amino acids: CASSQGARDGQPQHF. The DNA for the CDR3 is TGTGCCAGCAGCCAAGGAGCCAGGGATGGCCAGCCCCAGCATTTT.

V is TRBV30 and J is TRBJ2-5, with TRBD1 matching 9 bases. The J segment lost 5 bases and the V segment lost 3 bases, leaving 10 bases of the junction unmatched. CDR1 is GTSNPN and CDR2 is SVGIG in the germline V gene (reference sequence). The CDR3 runs to 15 residues. The CDR3 DNA reads as TGTGCCTGGAGCCAGCCGGGACAGGGTTCCGAGACCCAGTACTTC. Protein: CAWSQPGQGSETQYF.

The J gene is TRBJ2-5, the V gene TRBV5-1, with D tentatively TRBD1 (6 bases). The germline gives CDR1 SGHRS, CDR2 YFSETQ. Trimming stripped 7 bases from V and 5 bases from J, with 18 bases between. This CDR3 contains 14 residues. CDR3 coding DNA: TGCGCCAGCTCCCTACAGGGTCTTGGGGAGACCCAGTACTTC. Translation gives CASSLQGLGETQYF.

This chain uses TRBV5-1 with TRBJ1-4; possibly TRBD1 for D (5 bases). Germline assignment: CDR1 SGHRS and CDR2 YFSETQ. Trimming took 4 bases from V and 2 from J, leaving 12 bases between them. The CDR3 loop spans 15 amino acids. CDR3 sequence (DNA): TGCGCCAGCAGCCCCGCAGGGAGTACTAATGAAAAACTGTTTTTT. Residues: CASSPAGSTNEKLFF.

The chain recombines TRBV6-6 with TRBJ2-2; TRBD2 is a possible D gene (6 bases). Looked up from germline, CDR1 is MNHNY and CDR2 is SVGAGI (reference sequence). This CDR3 contains 13 residues. Trimming took 6 bases from V and 1 from J, leaving 6 bases between them. The CDR3 is CASRRENTGELFF. In DNA, the CDR3 is TGTGCCAGCAGGCGGGAGAACACCGGGGAGCTGTTTTTT.

The rearrangement joins TRBV7-2 to TRBJ1-2, with TRBD1 as a possible D gene (5 bases). Trimming took off 5 bases at V and 3 bases at J, with 10 bases between the two ends. Germline V gives CDR1 SGHTA, CDR2 FQGNSA. The length of the CDR3 is 13 residues. Here the CDR3 DNA reads TGTGCCAGCAGCCCACAGGAACACTATGGCTACACCTTC. Protein product: CASSPQEHYGYTF.

The chain combines TRBV6-5 with TRBJ1-1, with a weak D call TRBD1 (5 bases). This CDR3 comprises 15 residues. V was pared by 0 bases and J by 4 bases, with 12 bases between. Germline CDR1 is MNHEY and CDR2 is SVGAGI. The CDR3 DNA is TGTGCCAGCAGTTACTCGCCGGCTAGGGGCACTGAAGCTTTCTTT. Translation gives CASSYSPARGTEAFF.

The V gene is TRBV5-1, the J gene TRBJ2-3, with 7 bases that match TRBD1. Unmatched junction bases numbered 3, after V lost 4 bases and J lost 1 base. The CDR3 loop spans 14 amino acids. CDR1 and CDR2 (germline): SGHRS, YFSETQ. Here the CDR3 DNA reads TGCGCCAGCAGCGTAGGGACAGGCACAGATACGCAGTATTTT. Protein: CASSVGTGTDTQYF.

The chain couples TRBV7-9 to TRBJ1-4, with D perhaps TRBD1 (5 bases). This CDR3 has 15 residues. Germline V gene lookup returns CDR1 SEHNR and CDR2 FQNEAQ (reference sequence). Trimming removed 5 bases at V and 7 bases at J, with 17 bases between. The CDR3 nucleotides read TGTGCCAGCAGCCTCCGGGACCTAAGTAGTGAAAAACTGTTTTTT. Amino acids: CASSLRDLSSEKLFF.

In DNA, the CDR3 is TGTGCCAGCAGCCATGCGGGCCACACCGGGGAGCTGTTTTTT. It encodes CASSHAGHTGELFF. This chain uses TRBV4-2 with TRBJ2-2, with D possibly matching TRBD2 (5 bases). The CDR3 consists of 14 residues. V was trimmed by 3 bases and J by 3 bases, leaving 8 bases between them. Germline CDR1 LGHNA, CDR2 YNFKEQ.

The J gene is TRBJ1-1, the V gene TRBV11-2; 7 bases are shared with TRBD1. Germline CDR1 SGHAT, CDR2 FQNNGV. Trimming cost V 3 bases and J 5 bases; bases outside gene matches: 3. The CDR3 is 13 residues long. CDR3 residues: CASSFTGETEAFF. For the CDR3, the DNA is TGTGCCAGCAGCTTTACAGGGGAAACTGAAGCTTTCTTT.

The chain has TRBV7-3 and TRBJ2-5, with a weak D call TRBD2 (6 bases). Germline-derived CDR1 and CDR2 are SGHTA and FQGTGA. The CDR3 runs 15 residues. Trimming left V 3 bases short and J 2 bases short, with 13 bases between. The CDR3 region has the DNA TGTGCCAGCAGCTTTTCATCGACTAGTCAAGAGACCCAGTACTTC. Protein product: CASSFSSTSQETQYF.

The V call is TRBV6-1, the J call TRBJ2-1; 15 positions agree with TRBD2. The germline CDR1 and CDR2 sequences are MNHNS and SASEGT. The junction had 2 bases not matched to a gene; V was cut back by 4 bases and J by 10 bases. CDR3 length: 14 amino acids. The CDR3 loop reads CASSGGLAGGEQFF. The DNA of the CDR3 is TGTGCCAGCAGTGGGGGACTAGCGGGGGGAGAGCAGTTCTTC.

V usage is TRBV5-5 and J usage is TRBJ1-6, with D hard to call. Germline values: CDR1 SGHKS, CDR2 YYEKEE (reference sequence). This CDR3 has 15 amino acids. Between the trimmed V and J ends, which lost 3 bases and 10 bases, there was a span of 17 bases. The DNA of the CDR3 is TGTGCCAGCAGCTGGGGTTCAGGCAGGAACTCACCCCTCCACTTT. Residues: CASSWGSGRNSPLHF.

The rearrangement uses TRBV15 and TRBJ2-1, with 9 bases matching TRBD1. The trim removed 0 bases at V and 15 bases at J, leaving 18 bases unmatched. The CDR3 has 17 residues. CDR1 and CDR2 (germline): LNHNV, YYDKDF (reference sequence). The CDR3 protein is CATSRDRPQSGTGLSFF. The CDR3 DNA follows: TGTGCCACCAGCAGAGATCGCCCCCAATCCGGGACAGGGCTATCGTTCTTC.

The V call is TRBV7-9, the J call TRBJ1-3, with a possible D match to TRBD1 (5 bases). This CDR3 contains 12 residues. CDR1 and CDR2 from the germline V gene are SEHNR and FQNEAQ (reference sequence). The V gene lost 5 bases and the J gene lost 10 bases, with 12 bases spanning the gap. The CDR3 sequence: CASSPRDSTIYF. CDR3 sequence (DNA): TGTGCCAGCAGCCCCAGGGATTCTACCATATATTTT.